This T cell receptor (beta chain) was sequenced during a study of T cell repertoires in ileal Crohn's disease. As for the study in general: Operated complications were stricturing disease (61%) and penetrating disease (approximately 39%).

General study findings and limits: Clonal expansions were more frequent in active smokers than non-smokers at surgery. Mucosal expansions were suggested to be mainly CD8 T cells.

A few counts support this clone. Its antigen is unknown. The V and J ends lost 5 bases and 4 bases, in that order; junction bases with no gene match: 10. The germline V gene has CDR1 MNHNY and CDR2 SVGAGI (reference sequence). The CDR3 runs 16 residues. Clones were read by immunoSEQ multiplex PCR, and TCRdb kept only the in-frame ones, dropping some. This sample has fewer than 9,500 clones; 74% occur once, and the top ten carry roughly 7.3%. Sample time point: neoterminal ileum biopsy at postoperative endoscopy, about 6 months after surgery. Sample: ileal tissue. The chain uses TRBV6-6 and TRBJ1-4; 7 positions match TRBD1. This clonotype originated in an adult with Crohn's disease. The DNA of the CDR3 is TGTGCCAGCAGTGGAAGACAGGGCGCCGTTAATGAAAAACTGTTTTTT. Translating gives CASSGRQGAVNEKLFF.